This T cell receptor beta chain is from a study of CD8 T cells in ankylosing spondylitis. Study results and limitations: The study identified a TCR beta motif of several highly homologous variants that appeared characteristic of ankylosing spondylitis blood. According to the report, clones linked to the disease were significantly enriched in matched synovial fluid samples taken from ankylosing spondylitis patients. Disease-linked clones displayed a CD8+ phenotype and appeared relatively rarely in peripheral blood.

This clonotype appeared a few times. Its antigen is as yet unknown. Making use of molecular barcodes, quantitative 5'-RACE generated TCR beta libraries. Each CDR3 protein is one row after TCRdb ran MiXCR on the 5' RACE reads. The repertoire holds 150,000 to 250,000 distinct CDR3 sequences, 9.5% to 15% seen once, with approximately 15% in the top ten. This clonotype was sampled from a male donor with ankylosing spondylitis or in good health (not recorded which). Input material: blood, either unsorted or a sorted T cell fraction (not recorded which).

CDR3 in amino acids: CASSILQGSGYNEQFF. In DNA form, the CDR3 reads TGTGCCAGCAGCATCCTACAGGGATCGGGTTACAATGAGCAGTTCTTC. The J gene is TRBJ2-1, the V gene TRBV7-8, with D tentatively TRBD1 (6 bases). The germline V and J ends were trimmed by 5 bases and 4 bases, with 18 bases remaining between them. The CDR3 runs to 16 residues. Germline lookup yields CDR1 SGHVS and CDR2 FQNEAQ.